The clone carrying this TCR beta chain was detected ten times or more. Its cognate antigen is unknown. The source of the sample is a study of glioma-infiltrating T cells. The V gene's germline CDR1 is MDHEN and CDR2 SYDVKM. The ends were cut back, 7 bases at V and 4 bases at J, with 20 bases in the middle. This CDR3 contains 16 residues. The iRepertoire nested amplicon-rescue multiplex PCR amplified TCR alpha and beta CDR3s from RNA. For one-step reverse transcription and amplification, about 90-400 ng of tissue mRNA or PBMC total RNA was used. TCRdb analysed the multiplex PCR reads with MiXCR anew, one entry per CDR3 protein. Of around 180,000 distinct CDR3 sequences listed, around 42% were seen once; the top ten hold around 5.3%. Findings and limits, study-wide: Only very few CDR3 sequences appeared in both tissue and blood. Gliomas, especially low-grade, showed above-expected tissue-blood divergence; non-neoplastic patients showed below.

The chain is built from TRBV28 and TRBJ2-1; D might be TRBD2 (5 bases). The sample taken for sequencing was glioma tissue, nonneoplastic brain tissue, or PBMCs (not recorded which). The source is a human donor with low-grade glioma or glioblastoma, undergoing nonglioma brain surgery, or in good health (not recorded which). In nucleotides, the CDR3 is TGTGCCAGCAACGAGGGAGTTGGGCCCCCTTACAATGAGCAGTTCTTC. It translates to CASNEGVGPPYNEQFF.